The 24 T cell receptor beta chains in this list originate from one sample, sequenced in a study of identical twins. TCRdb re-called the 5' RACE reads with MiXCR, one entry per CDR3 protein. The sample includes about 790,000 distinct CDR3 sequences, around a sixth of them seen just once. The same specimen was also included in a second study, on T cells expressing NK-cell markers.

The source material was PBMCs. These receptors all come from a woman aged 18 to 35 in good health.

This chain connects TRBV6-1 to TRBJ1-5; 7 bases are a match to TRBD1. The CDR3 consists of 15 residues. J gave up 0 bases and V 4 bases, and 3 bases lay outside the gene matches. The germline V gene has CDR1 MNHNS and CDR2 SASEGT. In DNA form, the CDR3 reads TGTGCCAGCAGTGGGGACAGTTATAGCAATCAGCCCCAGCATTTT. It encodes CASSGDSYSNQPQHF.

This clonotype was counted a few times. The chain links TRBV6-2 or TRBV6-3 to TRBJ1-1; TRBD1 might be the D (5 bases). Germline assignment: CDR1 MNHEY and CDR2 SVGEGT. The CDR3 consists of 13 residues. The ends were cut back, 6 bases at V and 4 bases at J, with 12 bases in the middle. The CDR3 nucleotides are TGTGCCAGCAGCCCCAGGCAGGGCACTGAAGCTTTCTTT. Residues: CASSPRQGTEAFF.

This clonotype has a count of ten or more. The CDR3 DNA is TGTGCCAGCAGTTTCGGGACCCCCGTCGGTCCGCAGTATTTT. This encodes CASSFGTPVGPQYF. The J gene is TRBJ2-3, the V gene TRBV12-3 or TRBV12-4; D may correspond to TRBD1 or TRBD2 (5 bases each). Trimming removed 3 bases from V and 10 bases from J, with 17 bases in between. There are 14 residues in the CDR3.

This clonotype has just a few counts. The rearrangement joins TRBV12-3 or TRBV12-4 to TRBJ1-5; D remains unclear. The CDR3 has 14 amino acids. The V end lost 5 bases, the J end lost 7 bases, and 15 bases lay between the germline ends. Here the CDR3 DNA reads TGTGCCAGCAGTCCTGGTGAGGTTCGGCAGCCCCAGCATTTT. This translates into CASSPGEVRQPQHF.

This clonotype came up many times. The rearrangement joins TRBV12-3 or TRBV12-4 to TRBJ2-1, with a possible D match to TRBD2 (5 bases). The CDR3 loop spans 11 amino acids. V was pared by 3 bases and J by 8 bases, with 5 bases between. The CDR3 nucleotides are TGTGCCAGCAGTTTCGGGGATGAGCAGTTCTTC. Residues: CASSFGDEQFF.

This clonotype came up many times. This sequence joins TRBV6-5 and TRBJ2-7; TRBD2 agrees at 15 bases. V lost 0 bases, J lost 0 bases, and 6 bases stayed unmatched. This CDR3 has 19 amino acids. Germline CDR1 is MNHEY and CDR2 is SVGAGI. The DNA for the CDR3 is TGTGCCAGCAGTTACTCCGGACTAGCGGGAGGGCCCGGCTCCTACGAGCAGTACTTC. Translated, it gives CASSYSGLAGGPGSYEQYF.

In this sample, this clonotype turned up a few times. The rearrangement joins TRBV4-3 to TRBJ2-1; 9 bases are shared with TRBD1. V shed 3 bases and J 2 bases; nucleotides not matched to a gene: 2. Germline assignment: CDR1 LGHNA and CDR2 YSLEER. The CDR3 extends over 15 amino acids. CDR3 bases: TGCGCCAGCAGCCATACAGGGGGCGCCTACAATGAGCAGTTCTTC. Its protein is CASSHTGGAYNEQFF.

This clonotype has just a few counts. The chain uses TRBV5-1 and TRBJ1-2; D is perhaps TRBD1 (6 bases). V lost 0 bases to trimming and J lost 0 bases, with 12 bases between them. Looked up from germline, CDR1 is SGHRS and CDR2 is YFSETQ. There are 16 residues in the CDR3. CDR3 amino acids: CASSLEGGRTNYGYTF. As DNA, the CDR3 is TGCGCCAGCAGCTTGGAGGGGGGCAGGACTAACTATGGCTACACCTTC.

This clonotype was observed many times. The chain links TRBV20-1 to TRBJ1-1; D is unclear. The V end was cut by 7 bases, the J end by 2 bases, with 14 bases between. Germline V lookup: CDR1 DFQATT, CDR2 SNEGSKA (reference sequence). The length of the CDR3 is 13 residues. CDR3 nucleotides: TGCAGTGGAGCCGAAACTGCAAACACTGAAGCTTTCTTT. It encodes CSGAETANTEAFF.

The chain couples TRBV7-2 to TRBJ2-1, with D unresolved. The CDR3 is 13 residues long. Per the germline V gene, CDR1 is SGHTA and CDR2 is FQGNSA. V gave up 6 bases and J gave up 6 bases, with 12 bases separating them. The CDR3 spells CASRLYAGNEQFF. CDR3 nucleotides: TGTGCCAGCAGGTTGTACGCTGGCAATGAGCAGTTCTTC.

This clonotype occurred a few times. This rearrangement joins TRBV29-1 to TRBJ2-1; TRBD2 might be the D (5 bases). V lost 6 bases to trimming and J lost 7 bases, with 13 bases between them. Germline CDR1 reads SQVTM; CDR2 reads ANQGSEA. CDR3 length equals 12 residues. CDR3 bases: TGCAGCGTCTCTGCGGCGGGTAATGAGCAGTTCTTC. Protein product: CSVSAAGNEQFF.

The J gene is TRBJ2-1, the V gene TRBV5-5, with 11 bases lining up with TRBD2. This CDR3 spans 18 amino acids. V lost 1 base and J lost 0; bases outside the gene matches: 6. Germline-derived CDR1 and CDR2 are SGHKS and YYEKEE (reference sequence). CDR3 sequence: CASSLLGLAVSSYNEQFF. The CDR3 DNA reads as TGTGCCAGCAGCTTGCTGGGACTAGCGGTGAGCTCCTACAATGAGCAGTTCTTC.

The chain recombines TRBV7-9 with TRBJ2-3, with a tentative D call TRBD1 (5 bases). The V gene lost 4 bases and the J gene lost 2 bases, with 13 bases spanning the gap. The CDR3 spans 15 residues. CDR1 is SEHNR, CDR2 FQNEAQ, per germline (reference sequence). This CDR3 is CASSSITGDTDTQYF. The CDR3 DNA is TGTGCCAGCAGCTCTATTACAGGTGACACAGATACGCAGTATTTT.

In this sample, this clonotype turned up a few times. J is TRBJ2-5 and V is TRBV20-1; 9 nucleotides align to TRBD1. J lost 5 bases, V lost 5 bases, and 9 bases had no gene match. The CDR3 is 14 residues long. Per the germline V gene, CDR1 is DFQATT and CDR2 is SNEGSKA (reference sequence). This CDR3 reads CSAAPRTGEETQYF. The DNA of the CDR3 is TGCAGTGCTGCCCCCCGGACAGGGGAGGAGACCCAGTACTTC.

Many counts were recorded for this clonotype. The chain joins TRBV12-3 or TRBV12-4 to TRBJ2-5, with D perhaps assigned TRBD1 or TRBD2 (5 bases each). CDR3 length equals 13 residues. V lost 5 bases, J lost 7 bases, and 14 bases lay in between. As DNA, the CDR3 is TGTGCCAGCAGTCAGGACCGTGGGGGGACCCAGTACTTC. This codes for CASSQDRGGTQYF.

This clonotype was observed a handful of times. The V gene is TRBV3-1, the J gene TRBJ2-7; D remains ambiguous. This CDR3 region has 14 residues. V was shortened by 1 base and J by 1 base, with 8 bases between the two germline ends. Germline CDR1 reads LGHDT; CDR2 reads YNNKEL (reference sequence). The CDR3 region is CASSQGYGSYEQYF. The CDR3 DNA is TGTGCCAGCAGCCAAGGATACGGATCCTACGAGCAGTACTTC.

V usage is TRBV6-1 and J usage is TRBJ2-1, with 9 bases that match TRBD2. Germline-derived CDR1 and CDR2 are MNHNS and SASEGT. The CDR3 consists of 12 residues. V was clipped by 7 bases and J by 13 bases; unmatched bases: 8. CDR3 DNA: TGTGCCAGCAAAGGCGGGGGGGCCGACCAGTTCTTC. The encoded protein is CASKGGGADQFF.

The table lists this clonotype with a few counts. J is TRBJ2-7 and V is TRBV6-5, with TRBD2 matching over 8 bases. V shed 2 bases and J 1 base; nucleotides not matched to a gene: 4. The CDR3 sequence is 15 residues long. Per germline, CDR1 MNHEY and CDR2 SVGAGI. The CDR3 loop reads CASSYAAGGSYEQYF. Here the CDR3 DNA reads TGTGCCAGCAGTTACGCGGCGGGGGGTTCCTACGAGCAGTACTTC.

The V gene is TRBV10-3, the J gene TRBJ2-2; 8 bases match TRBD1. Germline CDR1 is ENHRY and CDR2 is SYGVKD. The CDR3 has 14 amino acids. Germline trimming cut 10 bases from V and 0 bases from J; bases unmatched to any gene: 4. CDR3 sequence (DNA): TGTGCCACCCAGGGGGCGACGAACACCGGGGAGCTGTTTTTT. Translated: CATQGATNTGELFF.

The genes are TRBV13 and TRBJ1-4; D remains ambiguous. Looked up from germline, CDR1 is PRHDT and CDR2 is FYEKMQ (reference sequence). This CDR3 has 14 residues. Deletions cut 5 bases from V and 0 bases from J, with 7 bases between. The CDR3 protein is CASSQGTTNEKLFF. As DNA, the CDR3 is TGTGCCAGCAGCCAAGGGACAACTAATGAAAAACTGTTTTTT.

The chain joins TRBV7-8 to TRBJ2-2; 8 bases map to TRBD2. J was trimmed by 6 bases and V by 1 base; bases with no gene match: 4. The CDR3 length is 15 residues. Germline lookup yields CDR1 SGHVS and CDR2 FQNEAQ. CDR3 sequence: CASSLGLASAGELFF. The DNA for the CDR3 is TGTGCCAGCAGCTTAGGACTAGCGTCGGCCGGGGAGCTGTTTTTT.

The genes are TRBV3-1 and TRBJ2-1; 7 bases fit TRBD1. The V gene's germline CDR1 is LGHDT and CDR2 YNNKEL (reference sequence). The CDR3 spans 14 residues. Trimming at V came to 10 bases and at J to 0 bases, leaving 6 bases not matched to a gene. The CDR3 DNA reads TGTGCCACTCGACAGGGAAGCTCCTACAATGAGCAGTTCTTC. Its protein is CATRQGSSYNEQFF.

This chain connects TRBV20-1 to TRBJ2-7, with D perhaps TRBD2 (7 bases). The germline V gene encodes CDR1 DFQATT and CDR2 SNEGSKA (reference sequence). Trimming took 3 bases from V and 4 from J, leaving 13 bases between them. CDR3 size: 13 residues. CDR3 nucleotides: TGCAGTGCTAGCCTACGGGGGGCATACGAGCAGTACTTC. This sequence encodes CSASLRGAYEQYF.

A few counts support this clonotype. This chain joins TRBV6-5 and TRBJ1-4; possibly TRBD1 for D (5 bases). Per germline, CDR1 MNHEY and CDR2 SVGAGI. CDR3 length: 15 residues. The V end was cut by 4 bases, the J end by 7 bases, with 16 bases between. The CDR3 nucleotides are TGTGCCAGCAGTTTCACCTACGGGGGGAGTGAAAAACTGTTTTTT. Translated, it gives CASSFTYGGSEKLFF.